This is a list of T cell receptor beta chains from one sample in a study of neurological immune-mediated disorders. TCRdb re-derived calls from the 5' RACE reads in MiXCR, one entry per CDR3 protein. The sample has about 46,000 distinct CDR3 sequences, under 2% seen once; the top ten hold 2% to 2.5%. Sequenced material: PBMCs. The receptors stem from a woman between 40 and 55 years old with multiple sclerosis. CDR3s include the opening cysteine and the closing phenylalanine or tryptophan.

j_call v_call cdr3_aa
TRBJ2-3 TRBV4-1 CASSQPADTQYF
TRBJ2-7 TRBV5-1 CASSYDPLYEQYF
TRBJ2-2 TRBV5-6 CASSFLRNTGELFF
TRBJ2-7 TRBV24-1 CATIAGTDSYEQYF
TRBJ1-1 TRBV9 CASSVQGGTEAFF
TRBJ2-3 TRBV12-3/TRBV12-4 CASRALADTQYF
TRBJ2-2 TRBV24-1 CATSDPSGGPGELFF
TRBJ2-6 TRBV3-1 CASSPRGGANVLTF
TRBJ2-7 TRBV5-1 CASSLDGLRGYEQYF
TRBJ2-7 TRBV5-1 CASSTKTSHVTEQYF
TRBJ2-3 TRBV6-5 CASSEEAWGQGTDTQYF
TRBJ1-2 TRBV12-3/TRBV12-4 CASSPPINYGYTF
TRBJ1-1 TRBV5-5 CASSKSGGEVNTEAFF
TRBJ1-2 TRBV6-5 CASSYRLNYGYTF
TRBJ2-1 TRBV12-3/TRBV12-4 CASSWSNSYNEQFF
TRBJ2-4 TRBV3-1 CASSGKGASGRNIQYF
TRBJ1-1 TRBV5-1 CASSLQGANTEAFF
TRBJ2-1 TRBV20-1 CSASGPDEQFF
TRBJ2-5 TRBV20-1 CSAETDRQETQYF
TRBJ1-1 TRBV28 CASSLGREAFF
TRBJ2-3 TRBV5-1 CASSLGGTDTQYF
TRBJ2-3 TRBV20-1 CSARDWDTDTQYF
TRBJ2-5 TRBV5-1 CASSQTVLNQETQYF
TRBJ2-1 TRBV7-8 CASSIGTSHYNEQFF
TRBJ2-1 TRBV20-1 CSARDGVEQFF
TRBJ2-3 TRBV7-2 CASSLSHDTQYF
TRBJ1-1 TRBV5-1 CASSFDGDNTEAFF
TRBJ2-5 TRBV29-1 CSVEDPPGTKTQYF
TRBJ1-2 TRBV20-1 CSVVGEVRDGYTF
TRBJ1-2 TRBV5-6 CASSPGTNYGYTF
TRBJ2-1 TRBV10-3 CAITSGGSEQFF
TRBJ1-5 TRBV5-1 CASSLQSNQPQHF
TRBJ2-6 TRBV4-2 CASSQDRATGAGANVLTF
TRBJ2-1 TRBV5-1 CASSLAPSNEQFF
TRBJ1-1 TRBV5-1 CASSLALTGEGEAFF
TRBJ1-2 TRBV20-1 CSAPGQGEENGYTF
TRBJ1-1 TRBV5-1 CASSSGQGRPRAFF
TRBJ2-7 TRBV20-1 CSARVPGGPRYEQYF
TRBJ2-1 TRBV7-7 CASSQEAGPYNEQFF
TRBJ1-3 TRBV20-1 CSARDRAGAGNTIYF
TRBJ1-2 TRBV9 CASSALDRGPGYTF
TRBJ2-3 TRBV7-2 CATGPGARDTQYF
TRBJ1-1 TRBV5-1 CASSFGVIMNTEAFF
TRBJ2-5 TRBV2 CASSGLLQETQYF
TRBJ1-1 TRBV4-1 CASRRGGITEAFF
TRBJ2-3 TRBV6-6 CASSSAPGRTQYF
TRBJ2-7 TRBV15 CATSRAAGDYEQYF
TRBJ2-3 TRBV15 CATSRVSGRYTDTQYF